This entry describes one TCR beta chain. Only in-frame clones appear in the TCRdb table, and some are missing; sequencing was by immunoSEQ multiplex PCR. Of about 2,000 clones in the sample, 69% were seen once. These data belong to a study of blood T cell repertoires in COVID-19. Trimming cost V 5 bases and J 2 bases, with 13 bases left between them. Germline V lookup: CDR1 MNHEY, CDR2 SMNVEV (reference sequence). This CDR3 region has 14 residues. What was sequenced was peripheral blood. The chain joins TRBV27 to TRBJ2-7; D possibly corresponds to TRBD2 (6 bases). The sequence derives from a man aged 65 to 85 with active COVID-19. The CDR3 nucleotides read TGTGCCAGCAGTCCGGGACTTTTCACCTACGAGCAGTACTTC. Residues: CASSPGLFTYEQYF.